This T cell receptor (beta chain) was recovered during a study of memory CD4+ T cells and cytomegalovirus serostatus. Study findings and constraints: Of about 150 reported CMV TCRbeta sequences, some 70 were found in memory CD4+ repertoires. The CMV-associated TCR signature appears largely within the CD4+ memory repertoire.

Per germline, CDR1 SQVTM and CDR2 ANQGSEA. This CDR3 contains 14 residues. V was clipped by 2 bases and J by 2 bases, with 11 bases between them. Single viable CD3+CD4+CD8-CD45RO+ cells were sorted as the memory CD4+ T cells. Generated by immunoSEQ multiplex PCR, the TCRdb table keeps only in-frame clones and is missing some. This sample has some 44,000 clones, with approximately 82% found just once. A note on this clone: Its cognate antigen is unknown.

This chain joins TRBV29-1 and TRBJ2-3, with a possible D match to TRBD2 (5 bases). The sample comprised memory CD4+ T cells from blood. The TCR sequence derives from an adult in good health and CMV-seronegative. The CDR3 DNA reads as TGCAGCGTTGAATCAGCGGTCCTCACAGATACGCAGTATTTT. This translates into CSVESAVLTDTQYF.